A single T cell receptor (beta chain) is shown here with its context. This sample stems from a study of cytomegalovirus exposure and HLA in healthy donors. V lost 1 base and J 4 bases, leaving 4 bases between the germline ends. CDR3 length: 13 amino acids. Germline V gene lookup returns CDR1 SGHTA and CDR2 FQGNSA. Primers for the PCR totalled 60 Vbeta and 13 Jbeta. TCRdb's table, derived via immunoSEQ multiplex PCR, lists solely in-frame clones and lacks some. Here the sample spans about 180,000 clones, about 78% being singletons. The J gene is TRBJ2-2, the V gene TRBV7-2; no reliable D call. The sequence derives from a man between 35 and 55 years old in good health and CMV-seronegative. The source material was PBMCs. The CDR3 is CASSLVATGELFF. CDR3 DNA sequence: TGTGCCAGCAGCTTAGTGGCCACCGGGGAGCTGTTTTTT. Combining the CDR3 with reference TRBV7-2 and TRBJ2-2 gives the whole variable domain GAGVSQSPSNKVTEKGKDVELRCDPISGHTALYWYRQSLGQGLEFLIYFQGNSAPDKSGLPSDRFSAERTGGSVSTLTIQRTQQEDSAVYLCASSLVATGELFFGEGSRLTVL.